These 32 T cell receptor beta chains were sequenced from one sample in a study of T-cell memory formation after mild COVID-19. MiXCR, run by TCRdb on the 5' RACE reads, gives a single entry per CDR3 protein. The sample lists roughly 160,000 distinct CDR3 sequences; 10% to 15% were seen once. Sample: PBMCs or a T cell subset sorted from them (not recorded which). The source of these receptors is a man aged 18 to 30 who had mild COVID-19 (a few samples of this study predate the infection). Cell type and time point are not known.

The chain joins TRBV2 to TRBJ2-3; D may correspond to TRBD1 or TRBD2 (5 bases each). V lost 6 bases to trimming and J lost 0 bases, with 10 bases between them. In germline, CDR1 is SNHLY, CDR2 FYNNEI. CDR3 length: 14 residues. The CDR3 coding sequence is TGTGCCAGCAGCAGGGACGGAAGCACAGATACGCAGTATTTT. Encoded protein: CASSRDGSTDTQYF.

This clonotype turned up a few times. The CDR3 end shows no conserved phenylalanine or tryptophan, and so a read error is likely. The rearrangement links TRBV5-1 to TRBJ1-6; D remains ambiguous. V was clipped by 0 bases and J by 7 bases, with 8 bases between them. Germline V gene sequence: CDR1 SGHRS, CDR2 YFSETQ. There are 14 residues in the CDR3. The CDR3 nucleotides read TGCGCCAGCAGCTTGGAAGGGTGGAATTCACCCCTCCACCTT. This translates into CASSLEGWNSPLHL.

There are a few counts of this clonotype. The chain couples TRBV5-1 to TRBJ2-3; 9 positions agree with TRBD1. With V trimmed by 5 bases and J by 2 bases, 6 bases remained unmatched. There are 15 residues in the CDR3. Germline V gene data show CDR1 as SGHRS and CDR2 as YFSETQ. The CDR3, as DNA: TGCGCCAGCAGTGGGACAGGGACCCTCACAGATACGCAGTATTTT. Protein product: CASSGTGTLTDTQYF.

The sample holds many counts of this clonotype. The V gene is TRBV7-6, the J gene TRBJ2-3; TRBD1 aligns across 9 bases. Unmatched junction bases numbered 13, after V lost 1 base and J lost 5 bases. The CDR3 is 18 amino acids. Germline V gives CDR1 SGHVS, CDR2 FNYEAQ. CDR3: CASSLGGWGTGSGDTQYF. CDR3 bases: TGTGCCAGCAGCTTAGGAGGTTGGGGGACAGGGAGTGGAGATACGCAGTATTTT.

Many counts were recorded for this clonotype. This rearrangement joins TRBV7-9 to TRBJ2-7, with D perhaps matching TRBD1 (5 bases). Germline assignment: CDR1 SEHNR and CDR2 FQNEAQ (reference sequence). The length of the CDR3 is 13 residues. V gave up 6 bases and J gave up 1 base, with 10 bases separating them. The CDR3 nucleotides read TGTGCCAGCAGTTTCACAGGTTCCTACGAGCAGTACTTC. Its translation is CASSFTGSYEQYF.

This clonotype was detected many times. This sequence joins TRBV5-1 and TRBJ1-1; TRBD1 matches 8 bases. CDR1 is SGHRS and CDR2 is YFSETQ in the germline V gene. This CDR3 has 14 amino acids. The V gene end was trimmed by 4 bases and the J gene end by 4 bases; junction bases not matched to a gene: 6. The CDR3 loop reads CASSRTGLGTEAFF. Here the CDR3 DNA reads TGCGCCAGCAGCCGGACAGGGCTTGGCACTGAAGCTTTCTTT.

This clonotype occurred many times. This chain uses TRBV7-2 with TRBJ1-2; the D is unclear. Germline assignment: CDR1 SGHTA and CDR2 FQGNSA. V was trimmed by 2 bases and J by 5 bases, leaving 6 bases between them. This CDR3 is 12 amino acids long. The CDR3 here is CASSLSGYGYTF. The CDR3 bases are TGTGCCAGCAGCTTATCCGGGTATGGCTACACCTTC.

This clonotype showed up just a few times. This chain uses TRBV7-9 with TRBJ1-5; D not resolved. V dropped 3 bases and J dropped 7 bases, with 13 bases sitting between them. This CDR3 is 14 amino acids long. Germline CDR1 is SEHNR and CDR2 is FQNEAQ (reference sequence). The CDR3 nucleotides read TGTGCCAGCAGCTTCGGGTTTGGGGAGCAGCCCCAGCATTTT. It specifies CASSFGFGEQPQHF. Together with reference TRBV7-9 and TRBJ1-5, the CDR3 gives the full variable domain: DTGVSQNPRHKITKRGQNVTFRCDPISEHNRLYWYRQTLGQGPEFLTYFQNEAQLEKSRLLSDRFSAERPKGSFSTLEIQRTEQGDSAMYLCASSFGFGEQPQHFGDGTRLSIL.

This clonotype showed up just a few times. The genes are TRBV20-1 and TRBJ2-3; 10 bases are shared with TRBD2. The CDR3 is made up of 14 amino acids. Germline V gene lookup returns CDR1 DFQATT and CDR2 SNEGSKA (reference sequence). V dropped 6 bases and J dropped 6; count of bases not matched to a gene: 9. For the CDR3, the DNA is TGCAGTGCATCGAGCGGGGGGGCTTGGGATACGCAGTATTTT. Residues: CSASSGGAWDTQYF.

V and J are TRBV5-1 and TRBJ1-1; 7 nucleotides match TRBD1. Germline assignment: CDR1 SGHRS and CDR2 YFSETQ. The CDR3 runs 15 residues. The V segment lost 1 base and the J segment 4 bases; nucleotides outside the gene matches: 7. Written as DNA, the CDR3 is TGCGCCAGCAGCTTGACCGGGACAGTGGTCACTGAAGCTTTCTTT. The encoded protein is CASSLTGTVVTEAFF.

The chain recombines TRBV29-1 with TRBJ1-1; D not certain. CDR3 length equals 12 residues. V was cut by 8 bases and J by 0 bases, with 10 bases left in between. Germline assignment: CDR1 SQVTM and CDR2 ANQGSEA. In DNA, the CDR3 is TGCAGCCCCCTCCGGGTGAACACTGAAGCTTTCTTT. This encodes CSPLRVNTEAFF.

This clonotype was observed a few times. V gene TRBV7-9 combines with J gene TRBJ2-3, with D unresolved. Germline-derived CDR1 and CDR2 are SEHNR and FQNEAQ (reference sequence). The CDR3 extends over 16 amino acids. Trimming stripped 1 base from V and 2 bases from J, with 13 bases between. CDR3: CASSLVLVGSTDTQYF. The CDR3 DNA follows: TGTGCCAGCAGCTTAGTATTAGTGGGCTCCACAGATACGCAGTATTTT.

The rearrangement links TRBV28 to TRBJ1-2; D gene unclear. V lost 3 bases and J 4 bases, leaving 3 bases between the germline ends. The CDR3 is made up of 11 amino acids. CDR1 is MDHEN, CDR2 SYDVKM, per germline. The CDR3 region is CASSFVYGYTF. The CDR3 nucleotides read TGTGCCAGCAGTTTCGTCTATGGCTACACCTTC.

This clonotype showed up just a few times. The V gene is TRBV24-1, the J gene TRBJ2-7, with D tentatively TRBD1 (6 bases). V was shortened by 0 bases and J by 3 bases, with 17 bases between the two germline ends. The germline V gene has CDR1 KGHDR and CDR2 SFDVKD. The CDR3 is made up of 17 amino acids. The CDR3 DNA is TGTGCCACCAGTGATTTGTCTGAGAACAGGGACGGCTACGAGCAGTACGTC. It yields the protein CATSDLSENRDGYEQYV.

V usage is TRBV5-6 and J usage is TRBJ2-4; D is unresolved. The germline CDR1 and CDR2 sequences are SGHDT and YYEEEE. This CDR3 is 13 amino acids long. V was pared by 5 bases and J by 3 bases, with 9 bases between. The DNA of the CDR3 is TGTGCCAGCAGTTCGGATTACAAAAACATTCAGTACTTC. Its translation is CASSSDYKNIQYF.

CDR3 in DNA: TGTGCCAGCAGCATACTGGCGAACACCGGGGAGCTGTTTTTT. Protein product: CASSILANTGELFF. The rearrangement links TRBV7-8 to TRBJ2-2, with unresolved D. The V end was cut by 5 bases, the J end by 0 bases, with 7 bases between. Germline-derived CDR1 and CDR2 are SGHVS and FQNEAQ. The CDR3 extends over 14 amino acids.

This clonotype was seen a few times. This rearrangement joins TRBV7-8 to TRBJ2-3, with D uncertain. The germline V and J ends were trimmed by 5 bases and 6 bases, with 9 bases remaining between them. CDR1 SGHVS and CDR2 FQNEAQ come from the germline V gene. The CDR3 length is 12 residues. CDR3 sequence reads: CASSRHVDTQYF. The CDR3, as DNA: TGTGCCAGCAGCCGCCATGTTGATACGCAGTATTTT.

V gene TRBV20-1 combines with J gene TRBJ2-3; the match to TRBD2 covers 12 bases. Germline-derived CDR1 and CDR2 are DFQATT and SNEGSKA (reference sequence). The CDR3 consists of 17 residues. Trimming cost V 5 bases and J 0 bases; bases outside gene matches: 9. CDR3 residues: CSAVTSGGTASTDTQYF. The CDR3, as DNA: TGCAGTGCTGTTACTAGCGGGGGGACGGCTAGCACAGATACGCAGTATTTT.

This clonotype was found a few times. The chain couples TRBV5-1 to TRBJ2-3, with a tentative D call TRBD1 (6 bases). CDR3 length: 16 amino acids. V shed 4 bases and J shed 3 bases, with 18 bases lying between them. Germline loops: CDR1 SGHRS, CDR2 YFSETQ. The CDR3 DNA sequence: TGCGCCAGCAGCCCGAGGGGGACGCAGTATACAGATACGCAGTATTTT. This gives the protein CASSPRGTQYTDTQYF.

The chain joins TRBV7-2 to TRBJ2-1, with TRBD2 matching 9 bases. The germline V gene has CDR1 SGHTA and CDR2 FQGNSA. The CDR3 sequence is 18 residues long. With 1 base clipped from V and 4 bases from J, the junction kept 11 bases outside the gene matches. The CDR3 DNA reads TGTGCCAGCAGCTTAGTAAGCGCCAGCGGGGGGTTGTACAATGAGCAGTTCTTC. This gives the protein CASSLVSASGGLYNEQFF.

This clonotype has a handful of counts. This chain links TRBV4-2 with TRBJ2-7, with a weak D call TRBD1 (5 bases). The CDR3 has 14 residues. In germline, CDR1 is LGHNA, CDR2 YNFKEQ. Trimming cost V 1 base and J 3 bases, with 10 bases left between them. The CDR3 spells CASSQGQGLYEQYF. CDR3 sequence (DNA): TGTGCCAGCAGCCAAGGGCAGGGCCTCTACGAGCAGTACTTC.

The chain couples TRBV4-3 to TRBJ1-1; a possible D gene is TRBD1 (6 bases). The germline V and J ends were trimmed by 4 bases and 0 bases, with 12 bases remaining between them. Germline CDR1 is LGHNA and CDR2 is YSLEER. The CDR3 sequence is 15 residues long. The CDR3 loop reads CASSRHRDVNTEAFF. CDR3 bases: TGCGCCAGCAGCCGTCACAGGGATGTGAACACTGAAGCTTTCTTT.

This clonotype was detected only once. The V call is TRBV9, the J call TRBJ2-3; D remains ambiguous. V lost 6 bases, J lost 0 bases, and 8 bases lay in between. CDR1 and CDR2 from the germline V gene are SGDLS and YYNGEE. The CDR3 is 13 amino acids. CDR3 coding DNA: TGTGCCAGCAACGACCCTAGCACAGATACGCAGTATTTT. It specifies CASNDPSTDTQYF.

This clonotype has only a few counts. The gene calls are TRBV7-3 and TRBJ2-5; D is unclear. With 1 base removed from V and 4 bases from J, the gap between germline ends came to 7 bases. CDR3 size: 13 residues. Germline V gene sequence: CDR1 SGHTA, CDR2 FQGTGA. CDR3 region: CASSLNPPETQYF. The CDR3 region has the DNA TGTGCCAGCAGCTTAAATCCTCCAGAGACCCAGTACTTC. Variable domain in full (rest from reference TRBV7-3 and TRBJ2-5): GAGVSQTPSNKVTEKGKYVELRCDPISGHTALYWYRQSLGQGPEFLIYFQGTGAADDSGLPNDRFFAVRPEGSVSTLKIQRTERGDSAVYLCASSLNPPETQYFGPGTRLLVL.

Concerning this clonotype: One end of the junction fails to match germline, which may point to a read error. DNA of the CDR3: TGTGCTAGCAGCATCGGTGGGACTAGCGTTGAGACCCAGTACTTC. It codes for CASSIGGTSVETQYF. This chain joins TRBV7-7 and TRBJ2-5, with 10 bases aligning to TRBD2. The CDR3 is 15 amino acids. CDR1 and CDR2 (germline): SSHAT, FNYEAQ (reference sequence).

This sequence joins TRBV18 and TRBJ1-2; 10 bases are shared with TRBD1. The V segment lost 1 base and the J segment 9 bases; nucleotides outside the gene matches: 8. The V gene's germline CDR1 is KGHSH and CDR2 LQKENI. The CDR3 runs to 15 residues. In DNA, the CDR3 is TGTGCCAGCTCACCACGGACAGGGGGAAATAATCGCTACACCTTC. This gives the protein CASSPRTGGNNRYTF.

This clonotype has at least ten counts. This rearrangement joins TRBV7-9 to TRBJ2-6; D is ambiguous. Germline values: CDR1 SEHNR, CDR2 FQNEAQ (reference sequence). Deletions cut 1 base from V and 2 bases from J, with 18 bases between. This CDR3 is 19 amino acids long. This chain's CDR3 is CASSLGSVTPRAGANVLTF. In nucleotides, the CDR3 is TGTGCCAGCAGCTTAGGATCGGTGACTCCACGCGCTGGGGCCAACGTCCTGACTTTC. Based on the CDR3 plus reference TRBV7-9 and TRBJ2-6, the full variable domain is DTGVSQNPRHKITKRGQNVTFRCDPISEHNRLYWYRQTLGQGPEFLTYFQNEAQLEKSRLLSDRFSAERPKGSFSTLEIQRTEQGDSAMYLCASSLGSVTPRAGANVLTFGAGSRLTVL.

Points on this clonotype: This may be a read error: a much more frequent sequence differs by one nucleotide. The chain couples TRBV4-1 to TRBJ2-4; tentative D call: TRBD2 (5 bases). The CDR3 has 13 residues. Germline CDR1 reads MGHRA; CDR2 reads YSYEKL. With 4 bases removed from V and 5 bases from J, the gap between germline ends came to 9 bases. The CDR3 DNA follows: TGCGCCAGCAGCCTCGACTACCAAAACATTCAGTACTTC. This sequence encodes CASSLDYQNIQYF.

V is TRBV20-1 and J is TRBJ2-3; tentatively, D is TRBD1 (6 bases). The CDR3 is 14 amino acids. Germline lookup yields CDR1 DFQATT and CDR2 SNEGSKA (reference sequence). V lost 6 bases to trimming and J lost 6 bases, with 19 bases between them. The CDR3 loop is CSAEPRVGADTQYF. The CDR3 coding sequence is TGCAGTGCCGAACCTAGGGTGGGGGCGGATACGCAGTATTTT.

The chain employs TRBV9 and TRBJ2-1; D not resolved. V was clipped by 0 bases and J by 4 bases, with 5 bases between them. Germline assignment: CDR1 SGDLS and CDR2 YYNGEE. The CDR3 runs 13 residues. The CDR3 protein is CASSVEQYNEQFF. The CDR3, as DNA: TGTGCCAGCAGCGTAGAACAGTACAATGAGCAGTTCTTC.

On this clonotype itself: Mismatch with germline at one junction end may stem from a read error. This chain connects TRBV12-3 or TRBV12-4 to TRBJ1-2; D gene uncertain. This CDR3 region has 12 residues. The CDR3 here is CASSLILSDVLF. For the CDR3, the DNA is TGTGCCAGCAGTTTAATTTTGTCAGACGTCCTCTTC.

This clonotype was seen repeatedly, ten times or more. V usage is TRBV7-2 and J usage is TRBJ1-5; D gene uncertain. The V end lost 2 bases, the J end lost 4 bases, and 12 bases lay between the germline ends. CDR3 length: 15 residues. Germline lookup yields CDR1 SGHTA and CDR2 FQGNSA. The CDR3 spells CASSLSWAPNQPQHF. The CDR3 coding sequence is TGTGCCAGCAGCTTATCGTGGGCGCCGAATCAGCCCCAGCATTTT.